The subject of this entry is one T cell receptor (beta chain). As to time point: blood at routine non-recurrence follow-up after resection. Whole RNA obtained from tumor, nontumor lung or frozen PBMC underwent sequencing without sorting. The data were taken from a study of spatial heterogeneity in lung cancer. Study at large: The cohort: 70 to 75 early-stage, untreated non-small cell lung cancer patients. Available follow-up PBMC samples were sequenced, at a median of about two years post-resection. More beta-chain than alpha-chain sequences were consistently detected.

TCR cDNA molecules each had a unique molecular identifier. From the 5' RACE reads, TCRdb called clonotypes with MiXCR, one entry per CDR3 protein. Among some 110,000 distinct CDR3 sequences, 12% were seen once, and the ten largest hold 16%. Germline values: CDR1 MNHNS, CDR2 SASEGT. V dropped 5 bases and J dropped 3 bases, with 11 bases sitting between them. The CDR3 has 14 residues. This chain joins TRBV6-1 and TRBJ2-4; D gene ambiguous. The TCR sequence derives from a male donor with early-stage non-small cell lung cancer. This material consisted of PBMCs, taken at follow-up. CDR3 protein: CASSQDRSKNIQYF. CDR3 nucleotide sequence: TGTGCCAGCAGTCAGGATAGAAGCAAAAACATTCAGTACTTC.